This T cell receptor beta chain stems from a study of shared clonotypes between healthy human individuals. Whole-study findings and limits: It was observed that roughly 5.4% of naive CD4 clonotypes were shared across a few donors.

Germline CDR1 and CDR2: MNHNS and SASEGT. CDR3 length equals 14 residues. V dropped 7 bases and J dropped 4 bases, with 17 bases sitting between them. As regards this clone: The antigen remains unidentified.

Here immunoSEQ multiplex PCR was the method, and the copy in TCRdb shows in-frame clones only, minus some. This sample yields around 720,000 clones, of which around 73% are seen a single time; around 1.8% belongs to the top ten. Material for sequencing was memory CD4+ T cells sorted from blood. Subset noted: CD45RA-negative fraction. This chain links TRBV6-1 with TRBJ2-7; D may be TRBD2 (6 bases). The receptor was derived from a young woman in good health. The CDR3 nucleotides are TGTGCCAGCATATCCACCTGGGGAGGTTACGAGCAGTACTTC. Encoded protein: CASISTWGGYEQYF.